The clone carrying this T cell receptor (beta chain) was seen at least ten times. Its antigen is unidentified. The J segment lost 0 bases and the V segment lost 4 bases, leaving 6 bases of the junction unmatched. CDR3 length: 16 amino acids. Germline V gene lookup returns CDR1 SEHNR and CDR2 FQNEAQ (reference sequence). These data are taken from a study of early T cells in non-severe SARS-CoV-2 infection. For the study at large: The chains were unpaired, and the sequenced material was bulk RNA from unsorted whole blood. Notes on the study in general: The study's VDJdb matching favored anti-spike CD8 responses and missed private and CD4 specificities.

Unique molecular identifier tags were affixed to discrete cDNA molecules. In TCRdb, the 5' RACE reads were re-called with MiXCR into one record per CDR3 protein. This sample has tens of thousands of distinct CDR3 sequences, with around 13% found just once. The TCR sequence derives from an adult who was a healthcare worker with PCR-confirmed SARS-CoV-2 infection or an uninfected control (not recorded which). The chain links TRBV7-9 to TRBJ2-5; 9 bases align to TRBD2. Sequencing used whole blood, obtained at baseline. CDR3 residues: CASSWPGLAYQETQYF. CDR3 DNA sequence: TGTGCCAGCAGCTGGCCGGGACTAGCTTACCAAGAGACCCAGTACTTC.